These 19 T cell receptor beta chains originate from one sample sequenced in a study of control samples from healthy donors and cancer patients. Using immunoSEQ multiplex PCR, the repertoire was profiled, and TCRdb retains in-frame clones only, with some absent. This table has about 59,000 clones, more than 85% appearing once. Input material: PBMCs. The receptors shown here come from a man between 40 and 49 years old with colorectal cancer.

V gene TRBV7-2 combines with J gene TRBJ1-2; maybe TRBD1 (5 bases). The germline V gene has CDR1 SGHTA and CDR2 FQGNSA. V was cut by 1 base and J by 4 bases, with 13 bases left in between. The CDR3 is 15 residues long. The CDR3 coding sequence is TGTGCCAGCAGCTTAGGCAGGGCTAACATCTATGGCTACACCTTC. It encodes CASSLGRANIYGYTF.

This clone has just one count. V is TRBV2 and J is TRBJ1-3; no definite D call. Germline V lookup: CDR1 SNHLY, CDR2 FYNNEI. V gave up 1 base and J gave up 3 bases, with 7 bases separating them. The CDR3 consists of 14 residues. The CDR3 spells CASSEGLDGNTIYF. The CDR3 nucleotides are TGTGCCAGCAGTGAAGGCCTCGATGGAAACACCATATATTTT. Full variable domain (missing parts from reference TRBV2 and TRBJ1-3): EPEVTQTPSHQVTQMGQEVILRCVPISNHLYFYWYRQILGQKVEFLVSFYNNEISEKSEIFDDQFSVERPDGSNFTLKIRSTKLEDSAMYFCASSEGLDGNTIYFGEGSWLTVV.

CDR3 loop: CASSPMGQAQETQYF. The CDR3 DNA reads as TGTGCCAGCAGCCCGATGGGACAAGCACAAGAGACCCAGTACTTC. This chain connects TRBV9 to TRBJ2-5; a possible D gene is TRBD1 (6 bases). The V end was cut by 4 bases, the J end by 2 bases, with 15 bases between. The V gene's germline CDR1 is SGDLS and CDR2 YYNGEE. The CDR3 has 15 residues.

This rearrangement joins TRBV7-6 to TRBJ1-4; D is unclear. CDR1 is SGHVS, CDR2 FNYEAQ, per germline. This CDR3 is 11 amino acids long. V shed 3 bases and J shed 8 bases, with 4 bases lying between them. CDR3 nucleotides: TGTGCCAGCAGCTTTGGAGAAAAACTGTTTTTT. It encodes CASSFGEKLFF.

This chain joins TRBV12-3 or TRBV12-4 and TRBJ2-3; D remains ambiguous. The V end was cut by 7 bases, the J end by 0 bases, with 8 bases between. This CDR3 has 13 residues. Here the CDR3 DNA reads TGTGCCAGCAAGATCTGGAGCACAGATACGCAGTATTTT. It translates to CASKIWSTDTQYF.

The chain carries TRBV5-1 and TRBJ2-3; D unclear. Per the germline V gene, CDR1 is SGHRS and CDR2 is YFSETQ. The CDR3 sequence is 14 residues long. V was cut by 0 bases and J by 0 bases, with 5 bases left in between. The CDR3, as DNA: TGCGCCAGCAGCTTGGCAGTTAGCACAGATACGCAGTATTTT. Translated: CASSLAVSTDTQYF.

This clone was seen once. The rearrangement joins TRBV19 to TRBJ2-2; the match to TRBD2 covers 13 bases. CDR1 is LNHDA, CDR2 SQIVND, per germline (reference sequence). The ends lost 4 bases at V and 7 bases at J; junction bases unmatched: 12. The CDR3 contains 18 residues. As DNA, the CDR3 is TGTGCCAGTAGTAAACCGGGACTAGCGGGAACTCAGTACGGGGAGCTGTTTTTT. Translated: CASSKPGLAGTQYGELFF.

The chain employs TRBV12-5 and TRBJ2-5; D may correspond to TRBD1 or TRBD2 (5 bases each). The CDR3 covers 11 residues. Between the trimmed V and J ends, which lost 4 bases and 9 bases, there was a span of 9 bases. The V gene's germline CDR1 is LGHNT and CDR2 FRNRAP. CDR3 nucleotide sequence: TGTGCTAGTGGTTCGGGGCGGGCCCAGTACTTC. It specifies CASGSGRAQYF.

This clone occurred a few times. The chain is built from TRBV18 and TRBJ1-2; perhaps TRBD1 as D (5 bases). V was pared by 4 bases and J by 7 bases, with 16 bases between. The CDR3 loop spans 14 amino acids. Germline V lookup: CDR1 KGHSH, CDR2 LQKENI. The CDR3 sequence is CASSLGTAASGYTF. The CDR3 DNA follows: TGTGCCAGCTCACTGGGGACTGCAGCAAGTGGCTACACCTTC.

The rearrangement links TRBV3-1 (or the pseudogene TRBV3-2) to TRBJ2-7; D uncertain. Trimming stripped 4 bases from V and 0 bases from J, with 1 base between. In germline, CDR1 is LGHDT, CDR2 YNNKEL (reference sequence). The CDR3 runs 11 residues. Here the CDR3 reads CASSLSYEQYF. CDR3 nucleotides: TGTGCCAGCAGCCTCTCCTACGAGCAGTACTTC.

V and J are TRBV5-4 and TRBJ1-2; D remains ambiguous. The germline V and J ends were trimmed by 1 base and 6 bases, with 10 bases remaining between them. Germline-derived CDR1 and CDR2 are SGHNT and YYREEE (reference sequence). The CDR3 is 13 amino acids. The CDR3 region is CASSLTGGDGYTF. DNA of the CDR3: TGTGCCAGCAGCTTGACGGGTGGTGATGGCTACACCTTC.

V is TRBV9 and J is TRBJ2-3; 8 nucleotides match TRBD1. Trimming cost V 2 bases and J 4 bases; bases outside gene matches: 6. The CDR3 contains 15 residues. Germline V gives CDR1 SGDLS, CDR2 YYNGEE. The CDR3 nucleotides are TGTGCCAGCAGCGTTACGACAGGGGTGGCAGATACGCAGTATTTT. Translation: CASSVTTGVADTQYF. The variable domain in full, completed from reference TRBV9 and TRBJ2-3, reads DSGVTQTPKHLITATGQRVTLRCSPRSGDLSVYWYQQSLDQGLQFLIQYYNGEERAKGNILERFSAQQFPDLHSELNLSSLELGDSALYFCASSVTTGVADTQYFGPGTRLTVL.

This chain connects TRBV7-2 to TRBJ1-3; D is unresolved. Germline-derived CDR1 and CDR2 are SGHTA and FQGNSA. The length of the CDR3 is 14 residues. Trimming took off 5 bases at V and 1 base at J, with 9 bases between the two ends. The CDR3 region is CASSLWVSGNTIYF. The CDR3 nucleotides are TGTGCCAGCAGCCTATGGGTGTCTGGAAACACCATATATTTT.

The chain is built from TRBV27 and TRBJ2-2; 7 bases agree with TRBD1. Germline loops: CDR1 MNHEY, CDR2 SMNVEV (reference sequence). The trim removed 5 bases at V and 7 bases at J, leaving 4 bases unmatched. The CDR3 is made up of 13 amino acids. The DNA of the CDR3 is TGTGCCAGCAGTGGACAGGCTGGCGGGGAGCTGTTTTTT. This translates into CASSGQAGGELFF.

The chain combines TRBV2 with TRBJ2-1, with 12 positions matching TRBD2. CDR1 is SNHLY and CDR2 is FYNNEI in the germline V gene. The V segment lost 6 bases and the J segment 7 bases; nucleotides outside the gene matches: 7. The CDR3 spans 15 residues. This CDR3 reads CASRVLAGGLNEQFF. In DNA, the CDR3 is TGTGCCAGCAGGGTGCTAGCGGGGGGGCTTAATGAGCAGTTCTTC. The full variable domain, completed using reference TRBV2 and TRBJ2-1, is EPEVTQTPSHQVTQMGQEVILRCVPISNHLYFYWYRQILGQKVEFLVSFYNNEISEKSEIFDDQFSVERPDGSNFTLKIRSTKLEDSAMYFCASRVLAGGLNEQFFGPGTRLTVL.

The genes are TRBV5-6 and TRBJ2-7, with D uncertain. CDR3 size: 13 residues. Deletions cut 2 bases from V and 3 bases from J, with 9 bases between. Per the germline V gene, CDR1 is SGHDT and CDR2 is YYEEEE. CDR3: CASSFRASYEQYF. Here the CDR3 DNA reads TGTGCCAGCAGCTTCCGGGCAAGCTACGAGCAGTACTTC.

The V gene is TRBV3-1 (or the pseudogene TRBV3-2), the J gene TRBJ1-6; 8 nucleotides agree with TRBD1. Trimming cost V 1 base and J 7 bases; bases outside gene matches: 6. The CDR3 contains 16 residues. Germline V gives CDR1 LGHDT, CDR2 YNNKEL (reference sequence). The CDR3 region has the DNA TGTGCCAGCAGCCAAGGAGACAGGGGTTGGAATTCACCCCTCCACTTT. It codes for CASSQGDRGWNSPLHF.

This clone occurred once. This chain links TRBV7-9 with TRBJ2-3; D perhaps matches TRBD1 (6 bases). The germline V gene encodes CDR1 SEHNR and CDR2 FQNEAQ (reference sequence). V was shortened by 2 bases and J by 3 bases, with 12 bases between the two germline ends. This CDR3 contains 15 residues. CDR3 amino acids: CASSLRQVVTDTQYF. CDR3 nucleotides: TGTGCCAGCAGCTTAAGACAGGTCGTAACAGATACGCAGTATTTT.

The chain links TRBV19 to TRBJ1-1; maybe TRBD1 (5 bases). V was clipped by 6 bases and J by 4 bases, with 12 bases between them. Germline V gene data show CDR1 as LNHDA and CDR2 as SQIVND (reference sequence). This CDR3 region has 13 residues. The CDR3 DNA reads TGTGCCAGTAGCCCCTCGAGGGGCACTGAAGCTTTCTTT. Translating gives CASSPSRGTEAFF.